Listed below are T cell receptor beta chains from one sample, sequenced in a study of T cells in localized non-small cell lung cancer. Data came from immunoSEQ multiplex PCR; TCRdb stores just in-frame clones and leaves some out. In the table there are about 54,000 clones, about four fifths of which are singletons. The input for sequencing was peripheral blood, taken before any cancer treatment. These receptors were taken from an older female donor with stage II squamous cell lung carcinoma. Both conserved end residues are part of each CDR3. D genes are given only for firm matches. Size values are once, few and many counts, or a class for expanded clones, and some rows have none.

size,V,length,J,D,DNA,CDR3
-,TRBV18,15,TRBJ1-2,TRBD1,TGTGCCAGCTCACTACAACAGGGGGCTGGCTATGGCTACACCTTC,CASSLQQGAGYGYTF
-,TRBV4-3,14,TRBJ1-1,-,TGCGCCAGCAGCCTGGGGGGTTTCGACACTGAAGCTTTCTTT,CASSLGGFDTEAFF
-,TRBV29-1,13,TRBJ1-2,-,TGCAGCGTAAACAGGGATCGTATGGAAGGCTACACCTTC,CSVNRDRMEGYTF
-,TRBV4-3,16,TRBJ1-1,-,TGCGCCAGCAGCCAAGGGGTGGGGGGGGCGAACACTGAAGCTTTCTTT,CASSQGVGGANTEAFF
-,TRBV7-2,15,TRBJ2-2,-,TGTGCCAGCAGCTGGCAGGGGGGGGACACCGGGGAGCTGTTTTTT,CASSWQGGDTGELFF
-,TRBV15,15,TRBJ2-7,-,TGTGCCACCAGCAGAGATCTGAGGTCCTCCTACGAGCAGTACTTC,CATSRDLRSSYEQYF
-,TRBV2,14,TRBJ1-5,-,TGTGCCAGCAGTGAACTGGGATACGATCAGCCCCAGCATTTT,CASSELGYDQPQHF
-,TRBV29-1,13,TRBJ2-5,TRBD2,TGCAGCGTTACTAGCGGGGGAGGAGAGACCCAGTACTTC,CSVTSGGGETQYF
-,TRBV19,14,TRBJ1-1,-,TGTGCCAGTAGTATATCGGACAGTAACACTGAAGCTTTCTTT,CASSISDSNTEAFF
-,TRBV11-2,17,TRBJ1-6,TRBD1,TGTGCCAGCAGCCCAGGGCGGGGGCGGGGACAGAATTCACCCCTCCACTTT,CASSPGRGRGQNSPLHF
-,TRBV7-6,12,TRBJ2-7,-,TGTGCCAGCAGCTCTCTGGGATACGAGCAGTACTTC,CASSSLGYEQYF
once,TRBV6-6,13,TRBJ1-2,-,TGTGCCAGCAGGCCTGGACTGATCTATGGCTACACCTTC,CASRPGLIYGYTF
-,TRBV5-4,11,TRBJ2-7,-,TGTGCCAGCAGCTCCACCTACGAGCAGTACTTC,CASSSTYEQYF
-,TRBV14,18,TRBJ1-2,TRBD1,TGTGCCAGCAACCGGTTGGAGGGGGCGTTTAACGCTAACTATGGCTACACCTTC,CASNRLEGAFNANYGYTF
-,TRBV27,12,TRBJ1-2,-,TGTGCCAGCAGTATGACAGGCTATGGCTACACCTTC,CASSMTGYGYTF
few,TRBV6-5,14,TRBJ1-5,-,TGTGCCACCTCGACAGTTTATAGCAATCAGCCCCAGCATTTT,CATSTVYSNQPQHF
-,TRBV7-6,15,TRBJ1-3,-,TGTGCCAGCAGCTTATTTGGGGGCTCTGGAAACACCATATATTTT,CASSLFGGSGNTIYF
-,TRBV18,14,TRBJ1-5,TRBD1,TGTGCCAGCTCACCCGGACAGGGGGCTCAGCCCCAGCATTTT,CASSPGQGAQPQHF
-,TRBV29-1,14,TRBJ2-7,-,TGCAGCGTTGCGAGACCCGGGACACCCTACGAGCAGTACTTC,CSVARPGTPYEQYF
-,TRBV2,14,TRBJ2-2,-,TGTGCCGGAAAACGGGACGGAGACACCGGGGAGCTGTTTTTT,CAGKRDGDTGELFF
-,TRBV6-1,15,TRBJ2-7,TRBD1,TGTGCCAGCAGTACGGACAGGGCTCCCGGCTACGAGCAGTACTTC,CASSTDRAPGYEQYF
-,TRBV4-3,14,TRBJ2-3,-,TGCGCCAGCAGCCCCGGAGGGGGCACAGATACGCAGTATTTT,CASSPGGGTDTQYF
-,TRBV18,15,TRBJ1-5,-,TGTGCCAGCTCACCAACGGGGGATAGCAATCAGCCCCAGCATTTT,CASSPTGDSNQPQHF
-,TRBV21-1,15,TRBJ1-2,-,TGTGCCAGCAGCAAAGGACCGGGACGGGCTAGGGGCTACACCTTC,CASSKGPGRARGYTF
-,TRBV5-8,16,TRBJ1-1,-,TGTGCCAGCAGCTTGGAAGCAGGGAGGAGGAACACTGAAGCTTTCTTT,CASSLEAGRRNTEAFF
-,TRBV6-5,13,TRBJ1-2,-,TGTGCCAGCAGTTTCTCAGGGGCCTATGGCTACACCTTC,CASSFSGAYGYTF
-,TRBV7-3,15,TRBJ1-1,-,TGTGCCAGCAGCCTGTCAGGGAAAATGAACACTGAAGCTTTCTTT,CASSLSGKMNTEAFF
-,TRBV6-5,12,TRBJ2-7,-,TGTGCCAGCAGTTCCAGGGGGAGGGAGCAGTACTTC,CASSSRGREQYF
-,TRBV5-1,11,TRBJ1-1,-,TGCGCCAGCAGCTTGGGAGCTGAAGCTTTCTTT,CASSLGAEAFF
-,TRBV4-1,15,TRBJ1-2,-,TGCGCCAGCAGCCAAGCCACGGGGACACCCTATGGCTACACCTTC,CASSQATGTPYGYTF
once,TRBV7-2,13,TRBJ1-5,-,TGTGCCAGCAGCTTAGCTCCCGATCAGCCCCAGCATTTT,CASSLAPDQPQHF
-,TRBV4-1,17,TRBJ2-7,TRBD2,TGCGCCAGCAGCCCCCTACCCCAAGCGGGGGACCTTTACGAGCAGTACTTC,CASSPLPQAGDLYEQYF
few,TRBV7-6,14,TRBJ1-5,-,TGTGCCAGCAGCCTTGGCGGGGGGCTGGAGCCCCAGCATTTT,CASSLGGGLEPQHF
-,TRBV6-4,13,TRBJ1-2,-,TGTGCCAGCAGGGCCGGGAGGGGATATGGCTACACCTTC,CASRAGRGYGYTF
-,TRBV7-9,14,TRBJ2-5,TRBD1,TGTGCCAGCAGCTTAGCGACAGGGGGAGAGACCCAGTACTTC,CASSLATGGETQYF
medium-sized,TRBV7-9,15,TRBJ1-6,-,TGTGCCAGCAGCTCCCCGGTCGTGGGGAATTCACCCCTCCACTTT,CASSSPVVGNSPLHF
once,TRBV7-3,14,TRBJ2-7,TRBD1,TGTGCCAGCAGCGAGCGGGACAGGGTCAACGAGCAGTACTTC,CASSERDRVNEQYF
-,TRBV5-1,15,TRBJ2-1,TRBD1,TGCGCCAGCAGCGATGGGACAGGCCCCTACAATGAGCAGTTCTTC,CASSDGTGPYNEQFF
-,TRBV6-5,11,TRBJ1-2,-,TGTGCCACCGGGGAAATCCATGGCTACACCTTC,CATGEIHGYTF
-,TRBV4-3,16,TRBJ1-5,-,TGCGCCAGCAGCCAAGATTGGGGTAGGGGCAATCAGCCCCAGCATTTT,CASSQDWGRGNQPQHF
few,TRBV2,14,TRBJ1-2,TRBD1,TGTGCCAGCAGTGAGACACAGGGGGGAGATGGCTACACCTTC,CASSETQGGDGYTF
-,TRBV6-1,12,TRBJ1-2,-,TGTGCCAGCACCCAATGGGCCCGTGGCTACACCTTC,CASTQWARGYTF
few,TRBV7-9,14,TRBJ1-2,TRBD1,TGTGCCAGCAGCTCTCCGGACAGGGACGGTGGCTACACCTTC,CASSSPDRDGGYTF
few,TRBV7-3,13,TRBJ1-2,-,TGTGCCAGCAGCCCCCAGGAGAATTATGGCTACACCTTC,CASSPQENYGYTF
-,TRBV28,15,TRBJ1-5,-,TGTGCCAGCAGTTTAGCGGGGGCGAGTAATCAGCCCCAGCATTTT,CASSLAGASNQPQHF
-,TRBV7-9,16,TRBJ1-3,TRBD1,TGTGCCAGCAGCCCCGACAGGGGCACGTCAGGAAACACCATATATTTT,CASSPDRGTSGNTIYF
-,TRBV5-3,16,TRBJ2-7,TRBD1,TGTGCCAGAAGCACCTACCCACAGGGGGCATCCTACGAGCAGTACTTC,CARSTYPQGASYEQYF
-,TRBV14,14,TRBJ1-2,-,TGTGCCAGCAGCCAAGGGGCAGACAACTATGGCTACACCTTC,CASSQGADNYGYTF
-,TRBV15,15,TRBJ2-7,-,TGTGCCACCAGCATTGGAAAGACAGCTGACTACGAGCAGTACTTC,CATSIGKTADYEQYF
-,TRBV6-1,16,TRBJ2-1,TRBD2,TGTGCCAGCAGTGAATTTAGCAAGCGGGGGGTCGGTGAGCAGTTCTTC,CASSEFSKRGVGEQFF
-,TRBV19,13,TRBJ2-7,TRBD1,TGTGCCAGTAAGGGGACAGGGGCCTACGAGCAGTACTTC,CASKGTGAYEQYF
few,TRBV7-2,20,TRBJ2-4,-,TGTGCCAGCAGCTTAGCGTTTGAGACAGGGACTTCTTTAGCCAAAAACATTCAGTACTTC,CASSLAFETGTSLAKNIQYF
-,TRBV11-2,15,TRBJ1-2,TRBD1,TGTGCCAGCAGCGGAACCAGGGGGCGCAACTATGGCTACACCTTC,CASSGTRGRNYGYTF
few,TRBV18,14,TRBJ1-1,TRBD1,TGTGCCAGCTCACGGGGACAGCTTTACACTGAAGCTTTCTTT,CASSRGQLYTEAFF
-,TRBV5-5,15,TRBJ1-1,-,TGTGCCAGCAGCTTGAGTGGGGGCGGAGCAGGTGAAGCTTTCTTT,CASSLSGGGAGEAFF
-,TRBV5-6,14,TRBJ2-3,-,TGTGCCAGCAGCTTACCGGCTTCCCTAGGGACGCAGTATTTT,CASSLPASLGTQYF